What follows are 25 T cell receptor beta chains derived from one specimen sequenced in a study of vaccination and CD4 T cells after COVID-19 (dated by TCRdb to the early 2020s). The intended sense of this specimen's treatment or condition label: roughly 11-day PBMC culture with coronavirus spike peptide pools or control peptides (ViraFEST assay). Which antigens these TCRs recognize remains unknown. Libraries were constructed by PCR. Sequencing was carried out with an Illumina iSeq 100. DNA from cultured CD4+ T cells was subjected to TCR sequencing with the Oncomine TCR Beta short-read assay at the Johns Hopkins FTIC core. TCRdb trimmed the raw reads at Q25, called clones with MiXCR and kept productive beta chains. Each entry is one CDR3 protein sequence, shown with its most common DNA and genes. The table for this sample lists 20,000 to 25,000 distinct CDR3 sequences; 58% of them were counted only once. The leading ten clones occupy 2.8% of the sample.

The specimen was CD4+ T cells from blood, cultured in vitro. These receptors were obtained from a human donor who had recovered from COVID-19.

The chain links TRBV10-3 to TRBJ2-2; D may be TRBD2 (6 bases). This CDR3 contains 14 residues. V lost 8 bases and J 1 base, leaving 11 bases between the germline ends. CDR1 is ENHRY and CDR2 is SYGVKD in the germline V gene. The CDR3 protein is CAIRGTRNTGELFF. The DNA for the CDR3 is TGTGCCATCCGCGGGACGAGGAACACCGGGGAGCTGTTTTTT.

The V call is TRBV20-1, the J call TRBJ2-5; 12 bases align to TRBD1. The germline CDR1 and CDR2 sequences are DFQATT and SNEGSKA (reference sequence). The CDR3 contains 17 residues. J lost 4 bases, V lost 2 bases, and 11 bases had no gene match. DNA for the CDR3: TGCAGTGCTAGAAGTTCCGGGACAGGGGGCCGTGGAGAGACCCAGTACTTC. Protein: CSARSSGTGGRGETQYF.

V usage is TRBV7-2 and J usage is TRBJ2-1, with 8 bases aligning to TRBD2. Per the germline V gene, CDR1 is SGHTA and CDR2 is FQGNSA. Germline trimming cut 8 bases from V and 3 bases from J; bases unmatched to any gene: 6. The CDR3 consists of 14 residues. CDR3 sequence: CASRERGFYNEQFF. CDR3 sequence (DNA): TGTGCCAGCCGGGAGCGGGGGTTCTACAATGAGCAGTTCTTC.

The V and J genes are TRBV7-9 and TRBJ1-2; a possible D gene is TRBD1 (5 bases). Germline V gene sequence: CDR1 SEHNR, CDR2 FQNEAQ (reference sequence). With 1 base removed from V and 11 bases from J, the gap between germline ends came to 11 bases. The CDR3 runs to 12 residues. The CDR3 reads CASSLDFKGYTF. CDR3 DNA sequence: TGTGCCAGCAGCTTAGACTTTAAGGGGTACACCTTC.

The rearrangement joins TRBV5-8 to TRBJ1-1, with D perhaps TRBD1 (6 bases). Germline V gene sequence: CDR1 SGHTS, CDR2 YDEGEE. Between the trimmed V and J ends, which lost 4 bases and 3 bases, there was a span of 19 bases. The length of the CDR3 is 16 residues. CDR3 in DNA: TGTGCCAGCAGCCCTGGACAGACAAGGCTAGACACTGAAGCTTTCTTT. Amino acid sequence: CASSPGQTRLDTEAFF.

The J gene is TRBJ1-1, the V gene TRBV14, with D maybe TRBD1 (5 bases). V lost 4 bases and J 3 bases, leaving 27 bases between the germline ends. The germline V gene has CDR1 SGHDN and CDR2 FVKESK. CDR3 size: 19 residues. CDR3 in amino acids: CASSLTFGGGWPGDTEAFF. CDR3 DNA sequence: TGTGCCAGCAGCCTCACCTTCGGGGGGGGATGGCCTGGGGACACTGAAGCTTTCTTT.

This chain uses TRBV6-1 with TRBJ2-3, with 12 positions matching TRBD2. CDR3 size: 16 residues. Germline trimming cut 4 bases from V and 4 bases from J; bases unmatched to any gene: 6. From germline, CDR1 is MNHNS and CDR2 SASEGT. The chain's CDR3 is CASSAGASGGADTQYF. The CDR3 DNA is TGTGCCAGCAGTGCTGGGGCTAGCGGGGGGGCAGATACGCAGTATTTT.

This chain uses TRBV19 with TRBJ2-4; 8 positions agree with TRBD2. Germline lookup yields CDR1 LNHDA and CDR2 SQIVND (reference sequence). V was pared by 8 bases and J by 6 bases, with 6 bases of the junction left unmatched. The CDR3 is 13 residues long. The CDR3 here is CASVQRGRNIQYF. For the CDR3, the DNA is TGTGCCAGTGTCCAGCGGGGGAGAAACATTCAGTACTTC.

CDR3 DNA sequence: TGTGCCAGCAGCCAAGATTTAGCCAGGACCAATTCACCCCTCCACTTT. Residues: CASSQDLARTNSPLHF. V is TRBV14 and J is TRBJ1-6; D ambiguous. The CDR3 is made up of 16 amino acids. The V gene lost 0 bases and the J gene lost 7 bases, with 13 bases spanning the gap. CDR1 SGHDN and CDR2 FVKESK come from the germline V gene.

The chain combines TRBV28 with TRBJ1-5; no clear D gene. This CDR3 is built from 17 residues. The germline CDR1 and CDR2 sequences are MDHEN and SYDVKM. V lost 1 base and J 1 base, leaving 14 bases between the germline ends. The CDR3 DNA is TGTGCCAGCAGTTTATCAGAGAGGACGGGAAGCAATCAGCCCCAGCATTTT. It codes for CASSLSERTGSNQPQHF.

This clonotype was detected a few times. The V call is TRBV30, the J call TRBJ2-1; no firm D call. The V gene's germline CDR1 is GTSNPN and CDR2 SVGIG (reference sequence). Deletions cut 5 bases from V and 5 bases from J, with 16 bases between. This CDR3 region has 14 residues. Here the CDR3 DNA reads TGTGCCTGGTTCCAGGAGCGATCAAACAATGAGCAGTTCTTC. As protein: CAWFQERSNNEQFF.

This chain joins TRBV7-2 and TRBJ2-2, with 8 bases fitting TRBD2. In germline, CDR1 is SGHTA, CDR2 FQGNSA. J lost 1 base, V lost 2 bases, and 3 bases had no gene match. The length of the CDR3 is 16 residues. The CDR3: CASSLQAGGNTGELFF. The CDR3 DNA follows: TGTGCCAGCAGCTTACAGGCGGGGGGGAACACCGGGGAGCTGTTTTTT.

This chain joins TRBV6-1 and TRBJ2-5; no definite D call. Trimming cost V 0 bases and J 5 bases, with 13 bases left between them. CDR3 length equals 15 residues. Germline V gene data show CDR1 as MNHNS and CDR2 as SASEGT. CDR3 nucleotide sequence: TGTGCCAGCAGTGAAGCGCGCATGAGCTTGGAGACCCAGTACTTC. Its protein product is CASSEARMSLETQYF.

The CDR3 DNA sequence: TGTGCCAGCAGTGAAGCGCCGGGGAGGACTGAAGCTTTCTTT. Its protein is CASSEAPGRTEAFF. The chain couples TRBV2 to TRBJ1-1; D gene unclear. The CDR3 runs to 14 residues. Trimming took off 0 bases at V and 5 bases at J, with 10 bases between the two ends. Germline-derived CDR1 and CDR2 are SNHLY and FYNNEI.

The table lists this clonotype with a few counts. The J gene is TRBJ1-5, the V gene TRBV6-1; a weak D match, TRBD1 (5 bases). Trimming shortened V by 4 bases and J by 7 bases, and 23 bases separated the two germline ends. Per germline, CDR1 MNHNS and CDR2 SASEGT. CDR3 size: 17 residues. This CDR3 reads CASSARSGREIRQPQHF. As DNA, the CDR3 is TGTGCCAGCAGTGCAAGATCCGGCAGGGAGATTCGGCAGCCCCAGCATTTT.

This chain connects TRBV6-5 to TRBJ1-2; 7 nucleotides align to TRBD1. Trimming at V came to 5 bases and at J to 5 bases, leaving 11 bases not matched to a gene. The CDR3 totals 15 residues. Germline CDR1 is MNHEY and CDR2 is SVGAGI. The CDR3 DNA sequence: TGTGCCAGCAGTACTCGAAGACAGGGCCTGTATGGCTACACCTTC. Residues: CASSTRRQGLYGYTF.

This clonotype has only a few counts. A junction end diverges from the germline sequence, so it may reflect a read error. The rearrangement uses TRBV4-1 and TRBJ1-2; 8 bases align to TRBD1. CDR3 length equals 14 residues. Germline V CDR1 and CDR2: MGHRA, YSYEKL. The CDR3 DNA reads as TGCGCCAGTAGCCAAGACGGGACAGGCTATGGCTACACCTTC. Its protein product is CASSQDGTGYGYTF.

The chain joins TRBV6-1 to TRBJ1-2; perhaps TRBD1 as D (6 bases). Per the germline V gene, CDR1 is MNHNS and CDR2 is SASEGT. The germline V and J ends were trimmed by 2 bases and 3 bases, with 22 bases remaining between them. The CDR3 totals 18 residues. CDR3 bases: TGTGCCAGCAGTGAATTAGGAGGGGGGGCAGGGATCGACTATGGCTACACCTTC. It yields the protein CASSELGGGAGIDYGYTF.

The rearrangement joins TRBV30 to TRBJ1-2; no reliable D call. There are 14 residues in the CDR3. The germline V gene has CDR1 GTSNPN and CDR2 SVGIG (reference sequence). V lost 5 bases and J 6 bases, leaving 19 bases between the germline ends. CDR3 DNA sequence: TGTGCCTGGGCGTCCCCGGGCCCGAGGGATGGCTACACCTTC. Encoded protein: CAWASPGPRDGYTF.

The rearrangement links TRBV5-1 to TRBJ1-1; tentative D call: TRBD1 (5 bases). CDR3 length: 13 residues. Germline V gives CDR1 SGHRS, CDR2 YFSETQ. V was shortened by 4 bases and J by 4 bases, with 11 bases between the two germline ends. DNA of the CDR3: TGCGCCAGCAGCGTGGACGGGGGCACTGAAGCTTTCTTT. Amino acids: CASSVDGGTEAFF.

This chain connects TRBV10-3 to TRBJ2-3; 8 nucleotides agree with TRBD1. With 8 bases clipped from V and 3 bases from J, the junction kept 10 bases outside the gene matches. In germline, CDR1 is ENHRY, CDR2 SYGVKD. There are 15 residues in the CDR3. Written as DNA, the CDR3 is TGTGCCATCGCGGACGACAGGGGCCTTACAGATACGCAGTATTTT. It specifies CAIADDRGLTDTQYF.

The chain uses TRBV7-8 and TRBJ1-4; D is unresolved. This CDR3 contains 14 residues. Trimming removed 4 bases from V and 5 bases from J, with 11 bases in between. Per germline, CDR1 SGHVS and CDR2 FQNEAQ. The CDR3 here is CASSYWTGNEKLFF. The DNA of the CDR3 is TGTGCCAGCAGCTACTGGACGGGGAATGAAAAACTGTTTTTT.

J is TRBJ1-1 and V is TRBV6-1; D gene ambiguous. CDR3 size: 11 residues. V was cut by 4 bases and J by 5 bases, with 5 bases left in between. Germline V gene lookup returns CDR1 MNHNS and CDR2 SASEGT. The CDR3 is CASSGYTEAFF. In DNA, the CDR3 is TGTGCCAGCAGTGGGTATACTGAAGCTTTCTTT.

This clonotype was seen a few times. V usage is TRBV6-1 and J usage is TRBJ1-5; unclear D gene. The CDR3 loop spans 12 amino acids. Germline V gene data show CDR1 as MNHNS and CDR2 as SASEGT. With 8 bases removed from V and 7 bases from J, the gap between germline ends came to 12 bases. This CDR3 is CASAWEAQPQHF. For the CDR3, the DNA is TGTGCCAGCGCCTGGGAGGCACAGCCCCAGCATTTT.

The chain combines TRBV2 with TRBJ2-6; D call uncertain. V was cut by 8 bases and J by 4 bases, with 9 bases left in between. The CDR3 runs to 13 residues. Germline V CDR1 and CDR2: SNHLY, FYNNEI. The CDR3 DNA reads TGTGCCAGCTTATTTGGAGGGGCCAACGTCCTGACTTTC. Its translation is CASLFGGANVLTF.